Each of the 32 T cell receptor beta chains below was sequenced from the same sample in a study of T cells in Graves' hyperthyroidism and ophthalmopathy. It was RNA transcripts that yielded the amplified TCR beta CDR3 regions. TCR CDR3 regions were first amplified by RT-PCR with HTBI primers. TCRdb called the multiplex PCR reads again in MiXCR, with one record for every CDR3 protein. The sample yields roughly 570,000 distinct CDR3 sequences, around 42% seen once. The sequencing sample was made of peripheral blood or thyroid tissue (not recorded which). The receptors derive from a woman between 18 and 29 years old with Graves' hyperthyroidism.

The chain joins TRBV20-1 to TRBJ2-7; 8 positions match TRBD2. The junction had 4 bases not matched to a gene; V was cut back by 0 bases and J by 0 bases. Germline-derived CDR1 and CDR2 are DFQATT and SNEGSKA (reference sequence). The CDR3 runs to 15 residues. CDR3 in DNA: TGCAGTGCTAGAGATCTTAGCGGGAACTCCTACGAGCAGTACTTC. Residues: CSARDLSGNSYEQYF.

This clonotype was seen many times. This rearrangement joins TRBV6-1 to TRBJ1-1; no firm D call. The V gene's germline CDR1 is MNHNS and CDR2 SASEGT. This CDR3 spans 13 amino acids. Trimming cost V 7 bases and J 1 base, with 10 bases left between them. The DNA for the CDR3 is TGTGCCAGCAAATATTTGGAGAACACTGAAGCTTTCTTT. The encoded protein is CASKYLENTEAFF.

There are a few counts of this clonotype. The genes are TRBV15 and TRBJ2-1; D uncertain. V lost 4 bases to trimming and J lost 7 bases, with 11 bases between them. CDR3 length: 13 amino acids. From germline, CDR1 is LNHNV and CDR2 YYDKDF (reference sequence). DNA for the CDR3: TGTGCCACCAGCACAGTCCGAGCGAATGAGCAGTTCTTC. This sequence encodes CATSTVRANEQFF.

V usage is TRBV11-1 and J usage is TRBJ2-6, with D possibly matching TRBD2 (6 bases). Trimming removed 0 bases at V and 6 bases at J, with 6 bases between. The CDR3 runs to 14 residues. From germline, CDR1 is SGHAT and CDR2 FQDESV (reference sequence). The CDR3 protein is CASSLAREANVLTF. CDR3 in DNA: TGTGCCAGCAGCTTAGCGCGGGAGGCCAACGTCCTGACTTTC.

This clonotype was observed a few times. The V gene is TRBV24-1, the J gene TRBJ2-5; 9 bases line up with TRBD2. Germline lookup yields CDR1 KGHDR and CDR2 SFDVKD. J lost 4 bases, V lost 7 bases, and 9 bases had no gene match. CDR3 length: 15 residues. This CDR3 reads CATSGSGSFGETQYF. The CDR3, as DNA: TGTGCCACCAGCGGTAGCGGGAGTTTTGGAGAGACCCAGTACTTC.

With regard to this clonotype: Because the CDR3 is missing its conserved closing phenylalanine or tryptophan, this is likely a read error. The limits of the CDR3 on the DNA are not certain, so only TCRdb's listed CDR3 is given. The chain combines TRBV7-9 with TRBJ2-6; TRBD1, as called in the table, went unchecked against the DNA. Germline lookup yields CDR1 SEHNR and CDR2 FQNEAQ (reference sequence). The CDR3 length is 17 residues, termini included. This chain's CDR3 is CASSLRDRGLWGQRPAV.

This chain uses TRBV5-1 with TRBJ2-2, with D hard to call. The CDR3 extends over 16 amino acids. Germline CDR1 SGHRS, CDR2 YFSETQ. Trimming took 4 bases from V and 0 from J, leaving 13 bases between them. In DNA form, the CDR3 reads TGCGCCAGCAGCCCCGACCCAGGACCGAACACCGGGGAGCTGTTTTTT. It codes for CASSPDPGPNTGELFF.

V usage is TRBV4-3 and J usage is TRBJ1-1, with no clear D. The CDR3 sequence is 13 residues long. Germline V gene sequence: CDR1 LGHNA, CDR2 YSLEER. V was trimmed by 1 base and J by 4 bases, leaving 7 bases between them. The CDR3 is CASSQARPTEAFF. The CDR3, as DNA: TGCGCCAGCAGCCAAGCCAGACCCACTGAAGCTTTCTTT.

The chain uses TRBV7-3 and TRBJ2-7; D is unresolved. Gene TRBJ2-1 matches the end of the DNA better, so the J call may be wrong. The germline gives CDR1 SGHTA, CDR2 FQGTGA. CDR3 size: 12 residues. The CDR3 spells CASSLNNNEQFF. For the CDR3, the DNA is TGTGCCAGCAGCTTAAACAACAATGAGCAGTTCTTC.

This clonotype was seen at least ten times. This sequence joins TRBV2 and TRBJ1-2; the match to TRBD1 covers 8 bases. Germline CDR1 is SNHLY and CDR2 is FYNNEI. The length of the CDR3 is 15 residues. Trimming at V came to 10 bases and at J to 2 bases, leaving 12 bases not matched to a gene. The CDR3 is CATSASGQANYGYTF. The CDR3 coding sequence is TGTGCCACCTCGGCGTCGGGACAGGCAAACTATGGCTACACCTTC.

The CDR3 DNA is TGTGCCAGCAGTGCCCTGGGCGCAGGGAGCGGCGAGCAGTACTTC. Residues: CASSALGAGSGEQYF. This chain uses TRBV25-1 with TRBJ2-7; D is tentatively TRBD1 or TRBD2 (5 bases each). There are 15 residues in the CDR3. V was shortened by 4 bases and J by 6 bases, with 19 bases between the two germline ends. Looked up from germline, CDR1 is MGHDK and CDR2 is SYGVNS.

The chain links TRBV6-1 to TRBJ2-5; TRBD2 aligns across 9 bases. Trimming at V came to 0 bases and at J to 2 bases, leaving 1 base not matched to a gene. Germline loops: CDR1 MNHNS, CDR2 SASEGT. This CDR3 has 15 amino acids. CDR3 sequence reads: CASSEASGRQETQYF. The CDR3 bases are TGTGCCAGCAGTGAAGCTAGCGGGAGACAAGAGACCCAGTACTTC.

This clonotype was seen at least ten times. The rearrangement links TRBV7-2 to TRBJ2-5; 9 bases map to TRBD2. The CDR3 spans 16 residues. J gave up 7 bases and V 2 bases, and 11 bases lay outside the gene matches. Per germline, CDR1 SGHTA and CDR2 FQGNSA. The CDR3 region has the DNA TGTGCCAGCAGCTTAAGGCTAGCGGGGCTTCCTGGGACCCAGTACTTC. This encodes CASSLRLAGLPGTQYF.

This clonotype was seen at least ten times. The V gene is TRBV4-2, the J gene TRBJ2-7; the D gene is possibly TRBD1 (5 bases). V gave up 1 base and J gave up 0 bases, with 10 bases separating them. Germline loops: CDR1 LGHNA, CDR2 YNFKEQ. CDR3 size: 15 residues. Written as DNA, the CDR3 is TGTGCCAGCAGCCAAGCCCTCAGGGACTCCTACGAGCAGTACTTC. Protein sequence: CASSQALRDSYEQYF.

There are many counts of this clonotype. The genes are TRBV24-1 and TRBJ1-2; 9 bases agree with TRBD1. Trimming took 3 bases from V and 4 from J; bases not matched to a gene: 8. The CDR3 loop spans 16 amino acids. In germline, CDR1 is KGHDR, CDR2 SFDVKD. This chain's CDR3 is CATSDPSTGGFYGYTF. The CDR3 DNA reads TGTGCCACCAGTGATCCGAGTACAGGGGGCTTCTATGGCTACACCTTC.

This clonotype was recorded once. The gene calls are TRBV2 and TRBJ1-5, with D possibly matching TRBD1 (5 bases). The V and J ends lost 4 bases and 0 bases respectively, with 16 bases between them. The length of the CDR3 is 17 residues. CDR1 is SNHLY and CDR2 is FYNNEI in the germline V gene. Here the CDR3 DNA reads TGTGCCAGCAGTGCTAGATCCGGGGCGAATAGCAATCAGCCCCAGCATTTT. This encodes CASSARSGANSNQPQHF.

Remarks on this clonotype: Possible read error: a much larger clone is one base away. The chain joins TRBV10-3 to TRBJ1-1; TRBD1 might be the D (6 bases). The CDR3 consists of 16 residues. Trimming cost V 5 bases and J 3 bases, with 19 bases left between them. Per germline, CDR1 ENHRY and CDR2 SYGVKD. This CDR3 is CAISNRDTEMDTEAFF. CDR3 bases: TGTGCCATCAGTAACCGGGACACTGAAATGGACACTGAAGCTTTCTTT.

The chain links TRBV19 to TRBJ1-4; the D gene is possibly TRBD1 (5 bases). CDR1 is LNHDA, CDR2 SQIVND, per germline (reference sequence). V dropped 6 bases and J dropped 5 bases, with 13 bases sitting between them. CDR3 length: 14 amino acids. The CDR3 nucleotides read TGTGCCAGTAGCGGGGGACTGTCGAATGAAAAACTGTTTTTT. It codes for CASSGGLSNEKLFF.

The V gene is TRBV9, the J gene TRBJ1-5; 7 bases match TRBD1. CDR1 is SGDLS and CDR2 is YYNGEE in the germline V gene. V lost 0 bases, J lost 7 bases, and 7 bases stayed unmatched. The CDR3 is 15 amino acids. DNA for the CDR3: TGTGCCAGCAGCGTAGGGGAGGGGGCAAGCCAGCCCCAGCATTTT. Residues: CASSVGEGASQPQHF.

At least ten counts were recorded for this clonotype. The CDR3 DNA follows: TGCAGTGCTAGTTTCAGAGCTAACTATGGCTACACCTTC. Translated: CSASFRANYGYTF. The rearrangement uses TRBV20-1 and TRBJ1-2; D gene unclear. The CDR3 totals 13 residues. Germline CDR1 and CDR2: DFQATT and SNEGSKA (reference sequence). Trimming stripped 3 bases from V and 0 bases from J, with 8 bases between.

The chain links TRBV7-8 to TRBJ2-7; TRBD1 might be the D (6 bases). Trimming removed 5 bases from V and 2 bases from J, with 16 bases in between. The germline gives CDR1 SGHVS, CDR2 FQNEAQ. The CDR3 spans 15 residues. The CDR3 is CASSPPGALAYEQYF. The CDR3 DNA sequence: TGTGCCAGCAGCCCACCAGGGGCCCTAGCCTACGAGCAGTACTTC.

The rearrangement uses TRBV20-1 and TRBJ1-6; D is ambiguous. Germline loops: CDR1 DFQATT, CDR2 SNEGSKA (reference sequence). V was clipped by 4 bases and J by 7 bases, with 11 bases between them. CDR3 length: 13 residues. The DNA for the CDR3 is TGCAGTGCTAACTACGGCGGCAATTCACCCCTCCACTTT. Translation gives CSANYGGNSPLHF.

This rearrangement joins TRBV27 to TRBJ1-1, with a weak D call TRBD1 (6 bases). Germline V CDR1 and CDR2: MNHEY, SMNVEV (reference sequence). Trimming removed 5 bases from V and 4 bases from J, with 14 bases in between. CDR3 length: 14 amino acids. The CDR3 loop is CASSPARGGTEAFF. CDR3 coding DNA: TGTGCCAGCAGTCCGGCTCGAGGGGGCACTGAAGCTTTCTTT.

This clonotype was observed at least ten times. The genes are TRBV11-3 and TRBJ2-3; 9 bases align to TRBD2. The germline V gene has CDR1 SGHNT and CDR2 YENEEA. CDR3 length: 14 amino acids. V was pared by 5 bases and J by 2 bases, with 2 bases of the junction left unmatched. This chain's CDR3 is CASSMGLATDTQYF. The CDR3 DNA sequence: TGTGCCAGCAGCATGGGACTAGCCACAGATACGCAGTATTTT.

Comments on this clonotype: Since a much larger clone is just one base distant, this may be a read error. The rearrangement joins TRBV5-6 to TRBJ1-1, with a weak D call TRBD1 (6 bases). The CDR3 runs to 14 residues. The V gene lost 1 base and the J gene lost 6 bases, with 13 bases spanning the gap. From germline, CDR1 is SGHDT and CDR2 YYEEEE. The DNA for the CDR3 is TGTGCCAGCAGCTTGCCTAGGGGGAAAGCTGAAGCTTTCTTT. Its protein product is CASSLPRGKAEAFF.

This chain joins TRBV4-2 and TRBJ1-1; no definite D call. Germline CDR1 LGHNA, CDR2 YNFKEQ. The CDR3 loop spans 14 amino acids. V gave up 1 base and J gave up 4 bases, with 10 bases separating them. CDR3 residues: CASSQGEEVTEAFF. The CDR3, as DNA: TGTGCCAGCAGCCAAGGAGAGGAAGTCACTGAAGCTTTCTTT.

This clonotype was picked up a small number of times. The gene calls are TRBV2 and TRBJ2-1, with D tentatively TRBD1 or TRBD2 (5 bases each). Trimming took off 10 bases at V and 9 bases at J, with 28 bases between the two ends. The CDR3 spans 16 residues. Per the germline V gene, CDR1 is SNHLY and CDR2 is FYNNEI. This chain's CDR3 is CATTTEPGPRGGEQFF. The CDR3 coding sequence is TGTGCCACCACAACCGAGCCGGGACCCCGGGGCGGTGAGCAGTTCTTC. The variable domain in full, completed from reference TRBV2 and TRBJ2-1, reads EPEVTQTPSHQVTQMGQEVILRCVPISNHLYFYWYRQILGQKVEFLVSFYNNEISEKSEIFDDQFSVERPDGSNFTLKIRSTKLEDSAMYFCATTTEPGPRGGEQFFGPGTRLTVL.

The table lists this clonotype with a count of one. With a much larger clone just one base away, this may be a read error. The chain combines TRBV2 with TRBJ1-1; the D gene is possibly TRBD1 (6 bases). CDR1 and CDR2 (germline): SNHLY, FYNNEI. The length of the CDR3 is 14 residues. The chain's CDR3 is CAGSFSGTYAEAFF. In DNA, the CDR3 is TGTGCCGGCAGTTTTTCCGGGACATACGCTGAAGCTTTCTTT.

Ten or more counts support this clonotype. CDR3 loop: CASSQVKGQETQYF. As DNA, the CDR3 is TGTGCCAGCAGCCAAGTCAAGGGCCAAGAGACCCAGTACTTC. V gene TRBV4-2 combines with J gene TRBJ2-5; D is undetermined. Germline V gene lookup returns CDR1 LGHNA and CDR2 YNFKEQ. The CDR3 is 14 residues long. The germline V and J ends were trimmed by 1 base and 1 base, with 7 bases remaining between them.

This clonotype was recorded many times. V usage is TRBV10-3 and J usage is TRBJ1-5; TRBD1 matches 8 bases. The CDR3 covers 15 residues. With 2 bases clipped from V and 1 base from J, the junction kept 1 base outside the gene matches. CDR1 and CDR2 from the germline V gene are ENHRY and SYGVKD. This chain's CDR3 is CAISEGQGSNQPQHF. CDR3 sequence (DNA): TGTGCCATCAGTGAGGGACAGGGAAGCAATCAGCCCCAGCATTTT.

The table lists this clonotype with many counts. V gene TRBV29-1 combines with J gene TRBJ1-1; the D is unclear. Germline assignment: CDR1 SQVTM and CDR2 ANQGSEA. Between the trimmed V and J ends, which lost 4 bases and 5 bases, there was a span of 14 bases. The CDR3 has 13 residues. The CDR3 spells CSVAGKTRTEAFF. DNA of the CDR3: TGCAGCGTTGCCGGGAAAACGAGGACTGAAGCTTTCTTT.

This chain joins TRBV9 and TRBJ1-2; D not resolved. CDR1 is SGDLS and CDR2 is YYNGEE in the germline V gene. There are 13 residues in the CDR3. Trimming removed 4 bases from V and 12 bases from J, with 19 bases in between. The CDR3 sequence: CASSQRVSSGNTF. The CDR3 DNA reads as TGTGCCAGCAGCCAGAGGGTCAGCTCTGGAAACACCTTC.